This TCR beta chain was captured in a study of memory CD4+ T cells and cytomegalovirus serostatus. General observations from the study: Suggested: most of the CMV-linked TCR signature lies in CD4+ memory cells.

TCRdb's copy holds only in-frame clones and misses some; the assay was immunoSEQ multiplex PCR. The sample lists about 75,000 clones, approximately 78% occurring once. The sort gate was single viable CD3+CD4+CD8-CD45RO+ cells for memory CD4+ T cells. As concerns this clone: What it binds is unknown.

Per germline, CDR1 SGHRS and CDR2 YFSETQ. The CDR3 is made up of 15 amino acids. Trimming cost V 0 bases and J 6 bases, with 15 bases left between them. The chain has TRBV5-1 and TRBJ1-1, with D perhaps matching TRBD1 (6 bases). The sequenced sample was memory CD4+ T cells from blood. This clonotype was obtained from an adult in good health and CMV-seropositive. Here the CDR3 DNA reads TGCGCCAGCAGCTTGGACCAGGGGCGACCCCCTGAAGCTTTCTTT. Amino acid sequence: CASSLDQGRPPEAFF.